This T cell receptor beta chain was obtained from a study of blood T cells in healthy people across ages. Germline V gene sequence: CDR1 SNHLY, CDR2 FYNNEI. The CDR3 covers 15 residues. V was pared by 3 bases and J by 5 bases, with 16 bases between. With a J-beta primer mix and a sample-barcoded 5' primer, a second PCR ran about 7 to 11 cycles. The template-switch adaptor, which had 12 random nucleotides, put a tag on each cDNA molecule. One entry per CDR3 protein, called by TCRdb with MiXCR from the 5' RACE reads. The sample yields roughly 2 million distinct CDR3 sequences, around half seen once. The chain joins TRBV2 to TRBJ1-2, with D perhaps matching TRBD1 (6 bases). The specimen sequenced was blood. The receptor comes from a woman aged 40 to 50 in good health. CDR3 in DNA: TGTGCCAGCAGTGATCGTAACAGGGAGCGTTATGGCTACACCTTC. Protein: CASSDRNRERYGYTF.